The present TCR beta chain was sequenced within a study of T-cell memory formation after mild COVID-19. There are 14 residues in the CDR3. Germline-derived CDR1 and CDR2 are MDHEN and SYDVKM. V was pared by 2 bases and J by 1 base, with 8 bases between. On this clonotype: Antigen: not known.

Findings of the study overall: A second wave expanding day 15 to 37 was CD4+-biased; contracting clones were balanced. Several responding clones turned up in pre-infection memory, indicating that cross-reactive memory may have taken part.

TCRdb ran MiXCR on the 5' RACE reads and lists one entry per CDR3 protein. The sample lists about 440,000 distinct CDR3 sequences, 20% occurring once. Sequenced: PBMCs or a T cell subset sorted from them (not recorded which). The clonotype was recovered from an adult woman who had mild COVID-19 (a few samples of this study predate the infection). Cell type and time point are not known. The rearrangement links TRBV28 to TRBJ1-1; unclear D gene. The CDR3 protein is CASSLQVTNTEAFF. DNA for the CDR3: TGTGCCAGCAGTTTACAGGTTACGAACACTGAAGCTTTCTTT. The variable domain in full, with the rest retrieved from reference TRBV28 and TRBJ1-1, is DVKVTQSSRYLVKRTGEKVFLECVQDMDHENMFWYRQDPGLGLRLIYFSYDVKMKEKGDIPEGYSVSREKKERFSLILESASTNQTSMYLCASSLQVTNTEAFFGQGTRLTVV.